This T cell receptor beta chain was profiled in a study of T cells after posttransplantation cyclophosphamide (dated by TCRdb to about 2016). At the level of the whole study: Using TRB sequencing, the study followed how the T cell repertoire rebuilt after myeloablative bone marrow transplantation with posttransplantation cyclophosphamide given as GVHD prophylaxis. TRA and TRB clonality were tightly correlated in several samples, so subsequent TCR analyses focused on TRB only. Up to about 3 additional blood samples from 2 to 5.2 years after transplant were also TRB-sequenced in 3 patients, as was pretransplant blood from a handful of patients. Public TRB sequences were checked against a database of over 3,500 sequences associated with responses to pathogens, tumor antigens, self-antigens and alloantigens. Blood from all 34 PTCy patients who had 1-year posttransplant specimens underwent TRB sequencing. Samples from 30 to 35 PTCy-treated patients, along with samples from 15 to 20 of their related bone marrow donors, underwent antigen receptor sequencing.

What the treatment or condition label conveys for this sample: high-dose cyclophosphamide on days +3 and +4 as single-agent GVHD prophylaxis. For conditioning, the PTCy patients got busulfan and fludarabine, then a related or unrelated marrow graft, followed by cyclophosphamide on days +3 and +4. PTCy-treated patients came from a prospective multi-institutional clinical trial. Peripheral blood and bone marrow mononuclear cells were isolated by Ficoll-Hypaque density centrifugation and were cryopreserved. Genomic DNA was used for TRB sequencing, which was performed with the immunoSEQ assay at survey resolution or with the hsTCRB kit. The paper's processing steps were these. The immunoSEQ software handled the initial read processing, while the LymphoSeq R package was used for the repertoire analyses. Clonality was computed as 1 minus normalized Shannon entropy; Gini coefficient was also calculated for each TRB dataset. Phenotypes of unsorted samples were inferred by mapping TRB sequences from sorted subsets of the recipient or donor onto unsorted samples of the same recipient. TCRdb took this table from immuneACCESS and kept in-frame rearrangements with V and J called. Such tables lack part of the clones; where checked against another copy, unresolved V genes explain under half of the gap, and the rest is unexplained. V and J calls and clone size come straight from that table; D and trimming were deduced from the DNA. Recorded for this sample are some 4,500 clones; 60% to 80% of them occurred a single time. In total, the top ten clones hold about 39% of the sample.

Relative to its sample, this clone is large (0.1 to 1%). The clone's antigen remains unknown. One base away there is no much larger clone; base qualities are not given. What the study reported, not specific to this receptor: Donor-recipient similarity was low at 1-2 months but increased during the first year, and donor CD8+ memory clones often dominated later blood repertoires. Across the approximately 45 patients, TRB clonality was highly associated with recipient CMV seropositivity and CMV reactivation, and diversity with PTCy was similar to that in the CNI/methotrexate controls. The TRB repertoires of T cells infiltrating skin or the GI tract showed only limited overlap with the TRB repertoires found in blood.

In the germline V gene (reference sequence), CDR1 corresponds to PRHDT and CDR2 to FYEKMQ. The germline V and J ends show losses of 5 bases and 9 bases respectively, and no gene match explains 16 bases of the junction. The CDR3 measures 17 amino acids from cysteine to phenylalanine. The read is trimmed to its CDR3 DNA, 51 bases read in frame from base 1. This sequence uses TRBV13 and TRBJ2-1; TRBD2 aligns with 10 central bases. The sequencing used PBMCs, collected 25 to 30 days after a stem cell transplant with posttransplant cyclophosphamide. This clonotype originated in a male patient aged 50 to 59 who received an allogeneic stem cell transplant from an unrelated donor, was CMV-positive, and had acute GVHD only. Following a transplant, some T lymphocytes may have been derived from the graft donor. The CDR3 is CASSRTASGGPVGEQFF. The DNA is as follows: TGTGCCAGCAGCCGCACGGCTAGCGGGGGCCCCGTAGGTGAGCAGTTCTTC. Joined to the reference TRBV13 and TRBJ2-1 proteins, this CDR3 gives the full variable domain: AAGVIQSPRHLIKEKRETATLKCYPIPRHDTVYWYQQGPGQDPQFLISFYEKMQSDKGSIPDRFSAQQFSDYHSELNMSSLELGDSALYFCASSRTASGGPVGEQFFGPGTRLTVL.